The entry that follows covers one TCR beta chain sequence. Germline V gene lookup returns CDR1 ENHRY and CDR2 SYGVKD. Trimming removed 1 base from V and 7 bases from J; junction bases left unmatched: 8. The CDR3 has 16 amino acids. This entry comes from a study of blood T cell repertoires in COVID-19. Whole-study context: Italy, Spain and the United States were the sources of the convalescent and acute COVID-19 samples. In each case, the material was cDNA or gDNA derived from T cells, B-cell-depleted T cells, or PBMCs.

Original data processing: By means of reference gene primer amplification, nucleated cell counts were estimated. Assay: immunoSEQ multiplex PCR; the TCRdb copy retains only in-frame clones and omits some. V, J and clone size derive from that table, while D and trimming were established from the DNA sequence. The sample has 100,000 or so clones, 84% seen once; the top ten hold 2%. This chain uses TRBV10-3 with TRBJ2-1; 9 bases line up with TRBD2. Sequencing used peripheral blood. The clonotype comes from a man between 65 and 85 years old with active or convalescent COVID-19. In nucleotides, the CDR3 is TGTGCCATCAGTGAGTGGAGCGGGGGGACGGGTAATGAGCAGTTCTTC. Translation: CAISEWSGGTGNEQFF.